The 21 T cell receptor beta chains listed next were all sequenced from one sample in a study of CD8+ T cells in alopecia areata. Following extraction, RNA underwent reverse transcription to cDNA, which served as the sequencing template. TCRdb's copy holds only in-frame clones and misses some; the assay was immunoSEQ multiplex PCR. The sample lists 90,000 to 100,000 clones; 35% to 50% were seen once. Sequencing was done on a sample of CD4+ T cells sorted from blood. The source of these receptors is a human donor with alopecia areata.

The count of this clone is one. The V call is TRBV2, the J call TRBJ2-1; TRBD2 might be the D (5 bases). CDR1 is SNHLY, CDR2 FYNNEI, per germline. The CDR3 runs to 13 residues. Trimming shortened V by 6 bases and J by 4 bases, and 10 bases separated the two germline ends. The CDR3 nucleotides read TGTGCCAGCAGAAGCGGACCATACAATGAGCAGTTCTTC. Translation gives CASRSGPYNEQFF.

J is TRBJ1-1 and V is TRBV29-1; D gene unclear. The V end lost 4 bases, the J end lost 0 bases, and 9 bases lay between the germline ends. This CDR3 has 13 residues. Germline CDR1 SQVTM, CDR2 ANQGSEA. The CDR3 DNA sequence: TGCAGCGTTGTCAAGGCCATGAACACTGAAGCTTTCTTT. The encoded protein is CSVVKAMNTEAFF.

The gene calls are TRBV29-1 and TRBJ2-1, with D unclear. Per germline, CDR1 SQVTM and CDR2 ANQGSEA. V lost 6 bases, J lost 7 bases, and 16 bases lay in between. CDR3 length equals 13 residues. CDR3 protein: CSVGKVLLNEQFF. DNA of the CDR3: TGCAGCGTAGGGAAGGTACTTCTAAATGAGCAGTTCTTC.

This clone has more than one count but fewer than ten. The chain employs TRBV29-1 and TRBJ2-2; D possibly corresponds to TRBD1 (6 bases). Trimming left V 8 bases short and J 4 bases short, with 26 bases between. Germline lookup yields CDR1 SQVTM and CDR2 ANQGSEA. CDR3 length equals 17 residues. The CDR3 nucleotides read TGCAGCCCCTCCTGTCAGGGGACCCTCCCTTCCACCGGGGAGCTGTTTTTT. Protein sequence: CSPSCQGTLPSTGELFF.

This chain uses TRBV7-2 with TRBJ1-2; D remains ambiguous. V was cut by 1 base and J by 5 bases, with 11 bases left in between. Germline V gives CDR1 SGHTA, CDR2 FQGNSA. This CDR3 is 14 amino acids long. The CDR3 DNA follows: TGTGCCAGCAGCTTAGACACTCGGGCATATGGCTACACCTTC. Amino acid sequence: CASSLDTRAYGYTF.

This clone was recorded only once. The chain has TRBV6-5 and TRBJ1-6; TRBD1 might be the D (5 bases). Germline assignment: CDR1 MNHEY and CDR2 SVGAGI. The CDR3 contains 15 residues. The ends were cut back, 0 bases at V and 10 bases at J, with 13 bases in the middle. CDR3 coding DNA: TGTGCCAGCAGTTACTCTCGCGACAGCTTATCACCCCTCCACTTT. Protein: CASSYSRDSLSPLHF.

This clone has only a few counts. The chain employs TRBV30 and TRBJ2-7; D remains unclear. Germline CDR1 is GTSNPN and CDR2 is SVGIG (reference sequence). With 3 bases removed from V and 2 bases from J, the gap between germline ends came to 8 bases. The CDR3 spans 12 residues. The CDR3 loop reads CAWSELPYEQYF. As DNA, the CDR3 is TGTGCCTGGAGCGAGCTCCCCTACGAGCAGTACTTC.

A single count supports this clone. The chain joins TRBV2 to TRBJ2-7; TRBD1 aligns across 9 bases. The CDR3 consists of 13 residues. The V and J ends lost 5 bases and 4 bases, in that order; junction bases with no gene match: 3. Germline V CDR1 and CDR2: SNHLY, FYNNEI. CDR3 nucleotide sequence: TGTGCCAGCAGTCGGGACAGGGTTTACGAGCAGTACTTC. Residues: CASSRDRVYEQYF.

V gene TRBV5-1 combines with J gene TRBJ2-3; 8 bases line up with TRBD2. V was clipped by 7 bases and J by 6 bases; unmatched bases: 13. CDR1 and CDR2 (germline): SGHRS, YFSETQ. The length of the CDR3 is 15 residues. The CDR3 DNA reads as TGCGCCAGCCGCCAGGGACTAGGGCAGGTTGATACGCAGTATTTT. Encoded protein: CASRQGLGQVDTQYF.

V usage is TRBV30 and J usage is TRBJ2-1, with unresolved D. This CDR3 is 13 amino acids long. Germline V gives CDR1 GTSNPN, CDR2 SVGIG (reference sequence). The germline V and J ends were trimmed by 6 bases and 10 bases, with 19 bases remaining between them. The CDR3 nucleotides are TGTGCCTGTTCGGCATTCGACGTAGGGGAGCAGTTCTTC. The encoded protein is CACSAFDVGEQFF. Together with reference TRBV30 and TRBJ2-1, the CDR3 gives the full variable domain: SQTIHQWPATLVQPVGSPLSLECTVEGTSNPNLYWYRQAAGRGLQLLFYSVGIGQISSEVPQNLSASRPQDRQFILSSKKLLLSDSGFYLCACSAFDVGEQFFGPGTRLTVL.

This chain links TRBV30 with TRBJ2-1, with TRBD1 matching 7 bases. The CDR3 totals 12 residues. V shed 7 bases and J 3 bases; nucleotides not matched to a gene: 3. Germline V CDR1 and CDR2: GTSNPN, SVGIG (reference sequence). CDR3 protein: CASGQDYNEQFF. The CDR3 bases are TGTGCCTCCGGACAGGACTACAATGAGCAGTTCTTC.

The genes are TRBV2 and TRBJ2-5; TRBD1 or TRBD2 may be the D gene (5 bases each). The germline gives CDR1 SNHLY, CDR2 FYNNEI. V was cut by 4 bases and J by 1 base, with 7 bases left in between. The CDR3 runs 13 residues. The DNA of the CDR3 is TGTGCCAGCAGTGCGGGACCCCAAGAGACCCAGTACTTC. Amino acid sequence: CASSAGPQETQYF.

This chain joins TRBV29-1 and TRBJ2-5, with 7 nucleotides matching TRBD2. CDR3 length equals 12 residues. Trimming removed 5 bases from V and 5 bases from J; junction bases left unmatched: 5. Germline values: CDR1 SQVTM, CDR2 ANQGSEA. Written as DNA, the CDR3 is TGCAGCGTTAGGTCAGCGGGGGAGACCCAGTACTTC. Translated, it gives CSVRSAGETQYF.

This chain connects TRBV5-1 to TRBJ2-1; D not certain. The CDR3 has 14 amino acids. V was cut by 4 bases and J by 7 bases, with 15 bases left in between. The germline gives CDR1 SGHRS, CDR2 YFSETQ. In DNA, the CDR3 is TGCGCCAGCAGCCCGCCGACCCCCCCAAATGAGCAGTTCTTC. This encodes CASSPPTPPNEQFF.

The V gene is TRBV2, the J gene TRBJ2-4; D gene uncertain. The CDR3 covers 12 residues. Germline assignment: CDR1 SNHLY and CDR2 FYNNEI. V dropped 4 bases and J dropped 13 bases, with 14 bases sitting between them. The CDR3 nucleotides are TGTGCCAGCAGTGCCGAGAGCAGGCGGCAGTACTTC. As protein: CASSAESRRQYF. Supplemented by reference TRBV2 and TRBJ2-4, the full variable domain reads EPEVTQTPSHQVTQMGQEVILRCVPISNHLYFYWYRQILGQKVEFLVSFYNNEISEKSEIFDDQFSVERPDGSNFTLKIRSTKLEDSAMYFCASSAESRRQYFGAGTRLSVL.

The CDR3 DNA is TGCAGCGGTTCCTGGGAGGGATCGGTGTATGGTGGCTACACCTTC. Its translation: CSGSWEGSVYGGYTF. The chain couples TRBV29-1 to TRBJ1-2; no definite D call. Germline V CDR1 and CDR2: SQVTM, ANQGSEA. The CDR3 covers 15 residues. The ends were cut back, 7 bases at V and 7 bases at J, with 25 bases in the middle.

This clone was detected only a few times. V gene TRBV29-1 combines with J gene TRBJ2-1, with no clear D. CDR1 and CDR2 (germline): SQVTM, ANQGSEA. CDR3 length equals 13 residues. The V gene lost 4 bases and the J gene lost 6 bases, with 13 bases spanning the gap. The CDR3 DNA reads TGCAGCGTTGTTGGAGTGGAGTTCAATGAGCAGTTCTTC. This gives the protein CSVVGVEFNEQFF.

The CDR3 region has the DNA TGCAGCGTTCCTAACACAGGGGGCGCCCCTGAAGCTTTCTTT. Translation gives CSVPNTGGAPEAFF. The chain combines TRBV29-1 with TRBJ1-1; 9 bases align to TRBD1. Germline assignment: CDR1 SQVTM and CDR2 ANQGSEA. Trimming took 5 bases from V and 6 from J; bases not matched to a gene: 10. The CDR3 has 14 amino acids.

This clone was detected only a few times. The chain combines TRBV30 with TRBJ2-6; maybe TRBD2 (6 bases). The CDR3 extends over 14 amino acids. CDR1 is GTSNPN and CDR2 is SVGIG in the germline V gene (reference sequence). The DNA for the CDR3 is TGTGGAGCCGGAGGGAACGCTGGGGCCAACGTCCTGACTTTC. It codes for CGAGGNAGANVLTF.

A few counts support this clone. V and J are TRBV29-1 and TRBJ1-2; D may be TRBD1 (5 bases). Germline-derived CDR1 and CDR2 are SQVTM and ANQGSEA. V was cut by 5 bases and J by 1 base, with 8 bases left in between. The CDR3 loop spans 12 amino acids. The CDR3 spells CSVQGFNYGYTF. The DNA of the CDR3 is TGCAGCGTTCAGGGTTTTAACTATGGCTACACCTTC.

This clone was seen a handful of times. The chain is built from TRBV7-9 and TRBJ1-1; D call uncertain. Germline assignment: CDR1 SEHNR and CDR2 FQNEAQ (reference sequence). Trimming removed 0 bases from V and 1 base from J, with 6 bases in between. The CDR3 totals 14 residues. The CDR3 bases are TGTGCCAGCAGCTTAGCCCGGCCGAACACTGAAGCTTTCTTT. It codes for CASSLARPNTEAFF.